This is a list of T cell receptor beta chains from one sample in a study of T cells in Graves' hyperthyroidism and ophthalmopathy. TCRdb independently ran MiXCR on the multiplex PCR reads; one entry per CDR3 protein. The sample has roughly 160,000 distinct CDR3 sequences; about 9.4% are singletons. The material sequenced was blood. The source is a woman in her late teens or twenties with Graves' hyperthyroidism that later progressed to Graves' ophthalmopathy. CDR3s include the opening cysteine and the closing phenylalanine or tryptophan. A D gene is named only where the DNA matches it firmly. A row's size may be missing; if present it is once, few, many or a size class.

cdr3_nt | cdr3_aa | j_call | cdr3_length | d_call | v_call | clone_size
TGCAGTGCTAGTGGACTAGCGGGGTACCAAGAGACCCAGTACTTC | CSASGLAGYQETQYF | TRBJ2-5 | 15 | TRBD2 | TRBV20-1 | many
TGCAGTGCTAGAGATTGGGCAGGGCCCACAGATACGCAGTATTTT | CSARDWAGPTDTQYF | TRBJ2-3 | 15 | NA | TRBV20-1 | many
TGCGCCAGCAGCCTCGGACAGGGGGTCAGGGACGGGCAGTACTTC | CASSLGQGVRDGQYF | TRBJ2-7 | 15 | TRBD1 | TRBV4-1 | NA
TGTGCCAGCAGCCTCACAGGGCCACAGCCCCAGCATTTT | CASSLTGPQPQHF | TRBJ1-5 | 13 | NA | TRBV6-1 | many
TGCAGTGCTAGTAAGGGACAGAGTAGCAATCAGCCCCAGCATTTT | CSASKGQSSNQPQHF | TRBJ1-5 | 15 | TRBD1 | TRBV20-1 | many
TGTGCCAGCAAAGGGGACAGGACAGGGGATCACTATGGCTACACCTTC | CASKGDRTGDHYGYTF | TRBJ1-2 | 16 | TRBD1 | TRBV5-6 | many
TGTGCCAGCAGTGTCCAGGGGGCGCAAGGCACCGGGGAGCTGTTTTTT | CASSVQGAQGTGELFF | TRBJ2-2 | 16 | TRBD1 | TRBV6-1 | many
TGTGCCAGCAGCTTAGTAATAGCGGGAGTACTTAGCGAGCAGTACTTC | CASSLVIAGVLSEQYF | TRBJ2-7 | 16 | TRBD2 | TRBV11-2 | many
TGCAGTGCTTTGGGACAGCCAAATGAAAAACTGTTTTTT | CSALGQPNEKLFF | TRBJ1-4 | 13 | TRBD1 | TRBV20-1 | few
TGTGCCAGCAGCAGAGGAGTTAGCACAGATACGCAGTATTTT | CASSRGVSTDTQYF | TRBJ2-3 | 14 | NA | TRBV11-1 | many
TGTGCCAGCAGTCACGCATATTACACTGAAGCTTTCTTT | CASSHAYYTEAFF | TRBJ1-1 | 13 | NA | TRBV28 | many
TGTGCCAGCAGCTTAGGAAGCAACACCATATATTTT | CASSLGSNTIYF | TRBJ1-3 | 12 | NA | TRBV13 | many
TGTGCCAGCAGTGTCGCTGCTCCCCGTAGCAATCAGCCCCAGCATTTT | CASSVAAPRSNQPQHF | TRBJ1-5 | 16 | NA | TRBV6-1 | many
TGTGCCAGCAGCCAAGATGAGGCGGCAGTAGGAGATACGCAGTATTTT | CASSQDEAAVGDTQYF | TRBJ2-3 | 16 | NA | TRBV4-2 | NA
TGCGCCAGCAGCTTGGGGGGGGCAGAGCAGTTCTTC | CASSLGGAEQFF | TRBJ2-1 | 12 | NA | TRBV5-1 | many
TGTGCCAGCAGCCGTAGCGGGAGCAGGGAGACCCAGTACTTC | CASSRSGSRETQYF | TRBJ2-5 | 14 | TRBD2 | TRBV7-8 | many
TGTGCCAGCACCCCCTGGGCCCAAGACGCTTATGGCTACACCTTC | CASTPWAQDAYGYTF | TRBJ1-2 | 15 | NA | TRBV6-1 | many
TGTGCCAGTAGTAAGCCCCTGGGACAGATGCCCCAGCATTTT | CASSKPLGQMPQHF | TRBJ1-5 | 14 | TRBD1 | TRBV19 | few
TGTGCCAGCAGCCAAGGGGGCGACACCATATATTTT | CASSQGGDTIYF | TRBJ1-3 | 12 | NA | TRBV3-1 | NA
TGTGCCAGCAGCCCTTTTAGGGGGACTCCCCCGGAGACCCAGTACTTC | CASSPFRGTPPETQYF | TRBJ2-5 | 16 | NA | TRBV12-3/TRBV12-4 | many
TGTGCCAGCAGCGGGGTACCGGGTTACAATGAGCAGTTCTTC | CASSGVPGYNEQFF | TRBJ2-1 | 14 | NA | TRBV7-9 | NA
TGTGCCAGCAGCCGCAGCGGGGGGATCTCCTACGAGCAGTACTTC | CASSRSGGISYEQYF | TRBJ2-7 | 15 | TRBD2 | TRBV11-2 | many
TGTGCCAGCGGGGGTAGGGTGACAACTGAAGCTTTCTTT | CASGGRVTTEAFF | TRBJ1-1 | 13 | NA | TRBV2 | NA
TGCAGTGCCCTCAGCGAGGCGACGAACACTGAAGCTTTCTTT | CSALSEATNTEAFF | TRBJ1-1 | 14 | NA | TRBV20-1 | many
TGTGCCAGCAGTTTAAGGGGGGGGCCACTGGTTCGAGAGACCCAGTACTTC | CASSLRGGPLVRETQYF | TRBJ2-5 | 17 | NA | TRBV28 | once
TGTGCCAGCAGCCTGAATTTAGGACAGCCCCAGCATTTT | CASSLNLGQPQHF | TRBJ1-5 | 13 | NA | TRBV5-6 | NA
TGTGCCAGCAGTAGGGATTCAGATACGCAGTATTTT | CASSRDSDTQYF | TRBJ2-3 | 12 | NA | TRBV2 | many
TGCGCCAGCAGTTTACAGGGCTACGCGGCTTTCTTT | CASSLQGYAAFF | TRBJ1-1 | 12 | NA | TRBV6-5 | NA
TGTGCCAGCAGCTTAAGACGGGGGGGAGAGAACGAGCAGTACTTC | CASSLRRGGENEQYF | TRBJ2-7 | 15 | TRBD2 | TRBV7-9 | many
TGTGCCAGCAGCACTCAAGGTAGAGGGAGCTCTGGAAACACCATATATTTT | CASSTQGRGSSGNTIYF | TRBJ1-3 | 17 | NA | TRBV7-9 | NA
TGTGCCATCAGTGAAAAGGTCGGAAACACCATATATTTT | CAISEKVGNTIYF | TRBJ1-3 | 13 | NA | TRBV10-3 | many
TGTGCCAGCAGTGGGCCCATAGCGGGAATCTCCTACAATGAGCAGTTCTTC | CASSGPIAGISYNEQFF | TRBJ2-1 | 17 | TRBD2 | TRBV25-1 | many
TGTGCCAGTAGTAACGGGCCGAGGACCGGGGACGAGCAGTACTTC | CASSNGPRTGDEQYF | TRBJ2-7 | 15 | NA | TRBV19 | many
TGCAGTGCTACTGGGGATAATTCACCCCTCCACTTT | CSATGDNSPLHF | TRBJ1-6 | 12 | NA | TRBV20-1 | many
TGCGCCAGCAGCCAACTCCTCGGGCCACCAGAGACCCAGTACTTC | CASSQLLGPPETQYF | TRBJ2-5 | 15 | NA | TRBV4-1 | NA
TGTGCCAGCAGCGCTAGCCGACAGGGTTTAAACTATGGCTACACCTTC | CASSASRQGLNYGYTF | TRBJ1-2 | 16 | TRBD1 | TRBV7-2 | many
TGTGCCAGCAGTTACCGCGACAGCCGCACAGATACGCAGTATTTT | CASSYRDSRTDTQYF | TRBJ2-3 | 15 | NA | TRBV6-6 | many
TGTGCCAGCAGTCCGGACAGGGGATTGGAAGATACGCAGTATTTT | CASSPDRGLEDTQYF | TRBJ2-3 | 15 | TRBD1 | TRBV27 | many
TGTGCCAGCAGCTCCCGAAGCAACAGGGGCGTCCCCACAGATACGCAGTATTTT | CASSSRSNRGVPTDTQYF | TRBJ2-3 | 18 | TRBD1 | TRBV11-3 | many
TGTGCCAGCAGCTTAGGGCCCGGTCAGCCCCAGCATTTT | CASSLGPGQPQHF | TRBJ1-5 | 13 | NA | TRBV7-8 | few
TGCAGTGCTAGAGATCGGGACAGCCTTACGACTTATGGCTACACCTTC | CSARDRDSLTTYGYTF | TRBJ1-2 | 16 | TRBD1 | TRBV20-1 | many
TGTGCCAGCAGCCAAGATCTGGGAGGGACAGCTAATTCACCCCTCCACTTT | CASSQDLGGTANSPLHF | TRBJ1-6 | 17 | TRBD1 | TRBV3-1 | many
TGTGCCAGCAGCCACTGGACTCCCGCGGCGACAGATACGCAGTATTTT | CASSHWTPAATDTQYF | TRBJ2-3 | 16 | NA | TRBV3-1 | many
TGTGCCAGCAGCGTTACCCCTGCGCTCCTGAACACTGAAGCTTTCTTT | CASSVTPALLNTEAFF | TRBJ1-1 | 16 | NA | TRBV7-6 | many
TGCAGTGCTAGCCGGGACAGGGACTTTTATAGCAATCAGCCCCAGCATTTT | CSASRDRDFYSNQPQHF | TRBJ1-5 | 17 | TRBD1 | TRBV20-1 | few